There are many counts of the clone carrying this TCR beta chain. Its matching antigen is unknown. Trimming pared 6 bases from V and 7 bases from J, leaving 13 bases between. The CDR3 consists of 13 residues. In germline, CDR1 is MNHEY, CDR2 SMNVEV (reference sequence). Not enrolled were patients with uncontrolled infection, other autoimmune disease, pregnancy or lactation. The source material, RNA transcripts, was used to amplify TCR beta CDR3 regions. In the first-round RT-PCR of the TCR CDR3, the HTBI primer set was used. TCRdb ran MiXCR on the multiplex PCR reads and lists one entry per CDR3 protein. Of approximately 380,000 distinct CDR3 sequences in the sample, about 19% are singletons; the top ten hold 3.7%. This entry belongs to a study of T cells in Graves' hyperthyroidism and ophthalmopathy. Whole-study context: At the time of initial diagnosis and before any treatment, peripheral blood was collected. General study points: Most thyroid clonotypes with frequency above 0.001 were detected in blood.

The TCR sequence derives from a woman younger than 35 with Graves' hyperthyroidism. The V and J genes are TRBV27 and TRBJ1-5; the D gene is possibly TRBD1 (5 bases). The sequencing input was blood. Here the CDR3 reads CASSHQWDQPQHF. The CDR3 DNA sequence: TGTGCCAGCAGCCACCAATGGGACCAGCCCCAGCATTTT.